The 9 T cell receptor beta chains presented below share a single source sample, sequenced in a study of CD8 T cells in ankylosing spondylitis. TCRdb analysed the 5' RACE reads with MiXCR anew, one entry per CDR3 protein. Of 310,000 or so distinct CDR3 sequences detected, around 18% appear once; the ten largest clones hold less than 9.5%. Sequenced sample: blood, either unsorted or a sorted T cell fraction (not recorded which). These TCRs come from a male donor with ankylosing spondylitis or in good health (not recorded which).

This clonotype was counted a few times. The chain links TRBV20-1 to TRBJ1-2; D unclear. The germline CDR1 and CDR2 sequences are DFQATT and SNEGSKA (reference sequence). Trimming removed 6 bases at V and 5 bases at J, with 22 bases between. The CDR3 is made up of 15 amino acids. CDR3 DNA sequence: TGCAGTGCCCACTCCTCTTGGCAGAAAGGGTATGGCTACACCTTC. It yields the protein CSAHSSWQKGYGYTF.

This chain joins TRBV12-3 or TRBV12-4 and TRBJ2-1, with TRBD1 matching over 9 bases. The CDR3 contains 15 residues. V was clipped by 5 bases and J by 5 bases; unmatched bases: 7. CDR3 protein: CASSLRQGGNNEQFF. The CDR3 region has the DNA TGTGCCAGCAGTCTCAGACAGGGGGGGAACAATGAGCAGTTCTTC.

This chain uses TRBV20-1 with TRBJ2-1; possibly TRBD2 for D (6 bases). Germline CDR1 DFQATT, CDR2 SNEGSKA (reference sequence). Trimming stripped 1 base from V and 6 bases from J, with 10 bases between. This CDR3 comprises 13 residues. The CDR3 DNA is TGCAGTGCTAGAGCATCGGGAGTCAATGAGCAGTTCTTC. Residues: CSARASGVNEQFF.

The chain couples TRBV11-2 to TRBJ2-1, with D unclear. V lost 3 bases to trimming and J lost 8 bases, with 14 bases between them. The CDR3 consists of 14 residues. The germline CDR1 and CDR2 sequences are SGHAT and FQNNGV. The CDR3 is CASSFTRVVDEQFF. CDR3 nucleotide sequence: TGTGCCAGCAGCTTTACCCGAGTTGTGGATGAGCAGTTCTTC.

This clonotype came up a few times. This chain connects TRBV14 to TRBJ1-1, with TRBD1 as a possible D gene (5 bases). V gave up 2 bases and J gave up 1 base, with 17 bases separating them. The germline V gene encodes CDR1 SGHDN and CDR2 FVKESK. This CDR3 region has 17 residues. In DNA form, the CDR3 reads TGTGCCAGCAGCCAACTAGGATGGGCCGGGACGAACACTGAAGCTTTCTTT. Its protein product is CASSQLGWAGTNTEAFF.

Regarding this clonotype: Germline and junction disagree at one end, which may indicate a read error. The V gene is TRBV5-5, the J gene TRBJ2-4; possible D gene TRBD1, 7 bases. This CDR3 has 15 residues. CDR1 is SGHKS and CDR2 is YYEKEE in the germline V gene (reference sequence). CDR3 bases: TGTGCCAGCATCTTGGGAACAGGGGCGGGGAACATTCAGTACTTC. It translates to CASILGTGAGNIQYF.

This clonotype was picked up a small number of times. The CDR3 here is CTSSSTSQGLHYGYTF. DNA of the CDR3: TGCACCAGCAGCTCTACTTCACAGGGACTCCACTATGGCTACACCTTC. The rearrangement links TRBV1 to TRBJ1-2; the D call of TRBD1 is as the table states it, not checked on the DNA. TRBV1 is a listed pseudogene. There are 16 residues in the CDR3.

CDR3 bases: TGCAGTGCTAGGCATCCCTTCACAGATACGCAGTATTTT. It encodes CSARHPFTDTQYF. The gene calls are TRBV20-1 and TRBJ2-3; no reliable D call. The CDR3 extends over 13 amino acids. Trimming took off 3 bases at V and 2 bases at J, with 9 bases between the two ends. Per germline, CDR1 DFQATT and CDR2 SNEGSKA (reference sequence).

The rearrangement joins TRBV20-1 to TRBJ1-4; 11 bases match TRBD1. Germline trimming cut 6 bases from V and 6 bases from J; bases unmatched to any gene: 6. The CDR3 extends over 14 amino acids. From germline, CDR1 is DFQATT and CDR2 SNEGSKA (reference sequence). The DNA for the CDR3 is TGCAGTGCAACGGACAGGGGGCATGATGAAAAACTGTTTTTT. Encoded protein: CSATDRGHDEKLFF.